This TCR beta chain was observed in a study of blood T cell repertoires in COVID-19. Study background: There were acute and convalescent COVID-19 samples, and they came from the United States, Italy and Spain.

From germline, CDR1 is SGHVS and CDR2 FNYEAQ. The length of the CDR3 is 16 residues. V shed 5 bases, J shed 1 base, and the junction held 8 bases outside the gene matches. Methods used by the authors: Amplification of reference gene primers was used by the study to estimate nucleated cell counts. The protocol was immunoSEQ multiplex PCR, while the TCRdb copy is restricted to in-frame clones and leaves out a portion. That table gives V, J and clone size, and the DNA gave D and trimming. The sample yields about 83,000 clones, 86% seen once. The sequencing input was peripheral blood. This sequence was found in an elderly woman in a cohort sampled during active or convalescent COVID-19. The V call is TRBV7-6, the J call TRBJ2-7; TRBD2 agrees at 10 bases. The CDR3 sequence is CASSLQLAGPSYEQYF. CDR3 coding DNA: TGTGCCAGCAGCCTGCAACTAGCGGGGCCTTCCTACGAGCAGTACTTC.